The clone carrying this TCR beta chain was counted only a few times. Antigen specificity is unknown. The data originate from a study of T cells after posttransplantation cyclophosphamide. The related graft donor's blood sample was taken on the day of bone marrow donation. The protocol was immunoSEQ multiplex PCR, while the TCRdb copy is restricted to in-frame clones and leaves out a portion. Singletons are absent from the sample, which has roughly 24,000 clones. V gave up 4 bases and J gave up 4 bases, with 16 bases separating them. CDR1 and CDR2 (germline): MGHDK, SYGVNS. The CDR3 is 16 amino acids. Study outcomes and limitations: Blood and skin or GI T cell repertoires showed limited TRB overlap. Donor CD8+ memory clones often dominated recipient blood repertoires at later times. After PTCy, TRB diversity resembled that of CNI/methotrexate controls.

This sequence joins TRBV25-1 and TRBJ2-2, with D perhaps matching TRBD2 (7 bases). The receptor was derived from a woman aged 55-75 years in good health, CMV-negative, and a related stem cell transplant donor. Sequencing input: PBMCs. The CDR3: CASSAGGRGGTGELFF. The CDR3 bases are TGTGCCAGCAGTGCGGGGGGCAGGGGCGGCACCGGGGAGCTGTTTTTT. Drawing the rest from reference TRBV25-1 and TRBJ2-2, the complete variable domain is EADIYQTPRYLVIGTGKKITLECSQTMGHDKMYWYQQDPGMELHLIHYSYGVNSTEKGDLSSESTVSRIRTEHFPLTLESARPSHTSQYLCASSAGGRGGTGELFFGEGSRLTVL.